Here is one T cell receptor beta chain with its context. Its antigen is as yet unknown. The table came from immunoSEQ multiplex PCR; TCRdb's copy has only in-frame clones and leaves some out. The sample records approximately 99,000 clones, approximately 89% being singletons. This record comes from a study of T cell responses to AZD1222 COVID-19 vaccine. The V gene's germline CDR1 is MDHEN and CDR2 SYDVKM. The CDR3 extends over 14 amino acids. The germline V and J ends were trimmed by 6 bases and 3 bases, with 14 bases remaining between them. Study results and caveats: Spike-spanning, vaccine-associated CD4 TCRs were dominant at 160-218 and 743-854. The donors showed a predominance of white British ancestry and of females, with possible underestimation of clonal diversity.

The starting material was peripheral blood, obtained on day 0 of MenACWY control vaccination. The origin of this receptor is an adult in good health. The V gene is TRBV28, the J gene TRBJ1-1; perhaps TRBD1 as D (6 bases). CDR3 DNA sequence: TGTGCCAGCAGGCTGACAGGTGTGTACACTGAAGCTTTCTTT. Its protein product is CASRLTGVYTEAFF.